This entry features one T cell receptor beta chain sequence. Its target is unknown. Participants comprised healthy donors of bone marrow. Vbeta (60) and Jbeta (13) primers were used in the PCR. The protocol was immunoSEQ multiplex PCR, while the TCRdb copy is restricted to in-frame clones and leaves out a portion. The data contain 150,000 to 200,000 clones, approximately 85% of them seen just once; the ten biggest clones take up around 1.6%. These data belong to a study of cytomegalovirus exposure and HLA in healthy donors. The study's findings and limits: The study labeled about 160 TCR beta chains cytomegalovirus-associated. A few CMV-associated chains proved CMV antigen-specific in vitro. Later work found that TCR association rates differed between HLA loci; DRB1 had the most and HLA-C the fewest.

Germline loops: CDR1 MNHEY, CDR2 SVGAGI. The germline V and J ends were trimmed by 6 bases and 3 bases, with 17 bases remaining between them. The CDR3 is 15 residues long. The sequence was obtained from a girl aged 10 to 17 in good health and CMV-seropositive. The specimen sequenced was PBMCs. V and J are TRBV6-5 and TRBJ1-1; D perhaps matches TRBD1 (6 bases). The DNA for the CDR3 is TGTGCCAGCAGGCTATCACAGGGCTGGGACACTGAAGCTTTCTTT. Its protein is CASRLSQGWDTEAFF.